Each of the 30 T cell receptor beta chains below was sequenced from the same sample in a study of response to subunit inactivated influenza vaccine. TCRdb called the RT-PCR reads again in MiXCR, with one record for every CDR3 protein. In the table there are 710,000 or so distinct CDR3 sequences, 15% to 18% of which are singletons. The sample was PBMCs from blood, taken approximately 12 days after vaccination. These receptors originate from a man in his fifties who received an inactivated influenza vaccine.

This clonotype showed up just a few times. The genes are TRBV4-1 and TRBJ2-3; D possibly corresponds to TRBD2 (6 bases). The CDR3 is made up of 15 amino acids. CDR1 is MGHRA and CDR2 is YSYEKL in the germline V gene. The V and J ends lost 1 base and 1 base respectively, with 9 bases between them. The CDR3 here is CASSQVEGRTDTQYF. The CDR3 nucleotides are TGCGCCAGCAGCCAAGTGGAGGGGCGCACAGATACGCAGTATTTT.

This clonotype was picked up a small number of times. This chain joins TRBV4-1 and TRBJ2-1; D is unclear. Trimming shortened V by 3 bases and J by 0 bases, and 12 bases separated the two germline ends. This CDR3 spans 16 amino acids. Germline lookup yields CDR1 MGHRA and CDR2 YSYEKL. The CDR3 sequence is CASSHLTAASYNEQFF. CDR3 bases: TGCGCCAGCAGCCACTTGACTGCCGCCTCCTACAATGAGCAGTTCTTC.

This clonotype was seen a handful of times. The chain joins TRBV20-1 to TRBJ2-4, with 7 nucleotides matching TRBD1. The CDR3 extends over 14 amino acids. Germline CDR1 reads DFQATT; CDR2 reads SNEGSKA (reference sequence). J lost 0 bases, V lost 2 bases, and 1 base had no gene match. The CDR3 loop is CSARQGVAKNIQYF. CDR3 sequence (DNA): TGCAGTGCTAGACAGGGGGTAGCCAAAAACATTCAGTACTTC.

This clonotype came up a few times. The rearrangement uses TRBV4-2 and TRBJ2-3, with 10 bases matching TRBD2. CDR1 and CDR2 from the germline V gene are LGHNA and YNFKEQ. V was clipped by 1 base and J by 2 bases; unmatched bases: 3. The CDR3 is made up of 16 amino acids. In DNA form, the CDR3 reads TGTGCCAGCAGCCAAGGGACTAGCGGAACCACAGATACGCAGTATTTT. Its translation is CASSQGTSGTTDTQYF.

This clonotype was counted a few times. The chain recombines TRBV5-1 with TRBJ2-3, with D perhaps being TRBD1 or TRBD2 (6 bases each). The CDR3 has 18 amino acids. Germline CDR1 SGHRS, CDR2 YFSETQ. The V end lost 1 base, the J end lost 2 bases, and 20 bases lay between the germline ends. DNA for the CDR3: TGCGCCAGCAGCTTGACGTGGGGGGCTAGCAGATACACAGATACGCAGTATTTT. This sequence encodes CASSLTWGASRYTDTQYF.

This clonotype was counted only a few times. The CDR3 DNA reads TGCGCCAGCAGCCGAAATTTCCATCCCGGGGCTATGTGGATAACAGACACTGAAGCTTTCTTT. Protein sequence: CASSRNFHPGAMWITDTEAFF. The chain joins TRBV4-1 to TRBJ1-1; D possibly corresponds to TRBD1 (5 bases). The CDR3 is made up of 21 amino acids. Trimming took off 4 bases at V and 3 bases at J, with 33 bases between the two ends. The germline V gene encodes CDR1 MGHRA and CDR2 YSYEKL.

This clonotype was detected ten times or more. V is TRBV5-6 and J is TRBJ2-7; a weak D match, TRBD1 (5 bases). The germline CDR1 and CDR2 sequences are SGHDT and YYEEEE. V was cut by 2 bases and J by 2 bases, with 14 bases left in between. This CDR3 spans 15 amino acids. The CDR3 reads CASSFWTPATYEQYF. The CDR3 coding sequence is TGTGCCAGCAGCTTCTGGACACCGGCGACCTACGAGCAGTACTTC.

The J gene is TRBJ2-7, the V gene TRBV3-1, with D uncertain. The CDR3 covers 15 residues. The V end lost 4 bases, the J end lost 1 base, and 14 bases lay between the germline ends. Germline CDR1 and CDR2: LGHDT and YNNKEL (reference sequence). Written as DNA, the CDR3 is TGTGCCAGCAGCCGTACCCTACACGGTTCCTACGAGCAGTACTTC. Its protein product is CASSRTLHGSYEQYF.

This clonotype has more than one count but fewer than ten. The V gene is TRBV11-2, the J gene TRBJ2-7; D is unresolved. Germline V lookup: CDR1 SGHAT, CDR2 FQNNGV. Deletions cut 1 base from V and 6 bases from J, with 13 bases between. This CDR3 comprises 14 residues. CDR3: CASSLGAAFGEQYF. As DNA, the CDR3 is TGTGCCAGCAGCTTAGGGGCAGCCTTCGGCGAGCAGTACTTC.

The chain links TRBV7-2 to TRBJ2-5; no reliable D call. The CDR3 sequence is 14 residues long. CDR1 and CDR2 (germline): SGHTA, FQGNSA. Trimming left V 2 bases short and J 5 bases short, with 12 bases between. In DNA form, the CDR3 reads TGTGCCAGCAGCTTATTCGGCCTCCTGGAGACCCAGTACTTC. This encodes CASSLFGLLETQYF.

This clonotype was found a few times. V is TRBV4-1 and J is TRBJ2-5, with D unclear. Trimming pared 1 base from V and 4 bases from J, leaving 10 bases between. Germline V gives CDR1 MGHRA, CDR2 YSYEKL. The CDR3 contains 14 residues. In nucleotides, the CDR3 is TGCGCCAGCAGCCAAGGGCCAAAGGGAGAGACCCAGTACTTC. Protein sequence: CASSQGPKGETQYF.

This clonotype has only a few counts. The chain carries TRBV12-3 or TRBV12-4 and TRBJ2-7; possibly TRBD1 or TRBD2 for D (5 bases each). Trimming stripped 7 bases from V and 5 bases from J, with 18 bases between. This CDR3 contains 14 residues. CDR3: CASNPAWGSDEQYF. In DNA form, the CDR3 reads TGTGCCAGCAACCCGGCCTGGGGGTCCGACGAGCAGTACTTC.

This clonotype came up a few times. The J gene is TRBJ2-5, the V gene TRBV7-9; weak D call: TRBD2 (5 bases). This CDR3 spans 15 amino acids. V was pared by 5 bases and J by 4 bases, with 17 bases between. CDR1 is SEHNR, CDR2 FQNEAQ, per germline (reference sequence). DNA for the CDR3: TGTGCCAGCAGCCCCTTGAGGGTTTGGCTAGAGACCCAGTACTTC. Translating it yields CASSPLRVWLETQYF.

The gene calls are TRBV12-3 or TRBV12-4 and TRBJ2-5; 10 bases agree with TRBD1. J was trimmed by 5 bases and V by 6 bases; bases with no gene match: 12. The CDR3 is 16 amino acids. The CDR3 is CASSPIRTGGMETQYF. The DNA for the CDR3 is TGTGCCAGCAGCCCAATACGGACAGGGGGAATGGAGACCCAGTACTTC.

CDR3 region: CSARDLGVNQYF. CDR3 nucleotides: TGCAGTGCTAGAGATCTAGGGGTTAACCAGTACTTC. V usage is TRBV20-1 and J usage is TRBJ2-5, with D maybe TRBD1 (5 bases). The ends were cut back, 0 bases at V and 10 bases at J, with 12 bases in the middle. Looked up from germline, CDR1 is DFQATT and CDR2 is SNEGSKA (reference sequence). The CDR3 runs to 12 residues.

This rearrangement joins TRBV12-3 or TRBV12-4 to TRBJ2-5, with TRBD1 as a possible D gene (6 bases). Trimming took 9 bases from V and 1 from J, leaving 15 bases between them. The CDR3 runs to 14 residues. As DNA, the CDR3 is TGTGCCAGTAGTATCACAGGGTTCCAAGAGACCCAGTACTTC. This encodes CASSITGFQETQYF.

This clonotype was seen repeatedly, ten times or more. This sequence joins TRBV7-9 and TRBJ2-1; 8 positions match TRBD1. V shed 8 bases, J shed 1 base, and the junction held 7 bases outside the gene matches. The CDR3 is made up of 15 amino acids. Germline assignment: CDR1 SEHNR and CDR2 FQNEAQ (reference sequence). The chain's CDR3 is CASAQGARSYNEQFF. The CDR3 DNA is TGTGCCAGCGCGCAGGGGGCGCGGTCCTACAATGAGCAGTTCTTC.

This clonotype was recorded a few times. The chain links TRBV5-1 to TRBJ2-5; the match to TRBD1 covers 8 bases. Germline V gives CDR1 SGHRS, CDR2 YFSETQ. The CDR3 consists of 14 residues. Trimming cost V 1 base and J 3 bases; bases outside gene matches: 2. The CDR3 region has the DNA TGCGCCAGCAGCTTGACGACAGGGGAAGAGACCCAGTACTTC. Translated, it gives CASSLTTGEETQYF.

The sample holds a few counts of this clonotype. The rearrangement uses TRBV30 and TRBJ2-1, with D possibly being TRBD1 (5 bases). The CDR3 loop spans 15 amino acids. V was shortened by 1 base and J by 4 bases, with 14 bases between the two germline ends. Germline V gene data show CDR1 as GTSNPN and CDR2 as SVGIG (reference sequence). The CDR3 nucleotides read TGTGCCTGGAGTGAAGGCAGGGTCGGTTACAATGAGCAGTTCTTC. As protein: CAWSEGRVGYNEQFF.

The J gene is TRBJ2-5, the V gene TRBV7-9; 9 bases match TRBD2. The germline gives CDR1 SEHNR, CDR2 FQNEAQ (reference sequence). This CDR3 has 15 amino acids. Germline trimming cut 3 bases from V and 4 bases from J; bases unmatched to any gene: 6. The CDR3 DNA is TGTGCCAGCAGCTTTGGTAGCGGGGGCCGAGAGACCCAGTACTTC. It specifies CASSFGSGGRETQYF.

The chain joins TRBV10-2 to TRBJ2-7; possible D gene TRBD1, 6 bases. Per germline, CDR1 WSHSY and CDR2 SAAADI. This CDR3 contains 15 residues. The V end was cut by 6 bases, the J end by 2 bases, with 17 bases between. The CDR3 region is CASSGDRDKPYEQYF. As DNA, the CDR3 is TGCGCCAGCAGCGGAGACCGGGACAAACCCTACGAGCAGTACTTC.

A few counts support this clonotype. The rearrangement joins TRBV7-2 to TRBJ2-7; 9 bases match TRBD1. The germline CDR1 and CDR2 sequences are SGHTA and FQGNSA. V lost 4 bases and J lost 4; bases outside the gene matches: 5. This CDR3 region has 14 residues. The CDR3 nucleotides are TGTGCCAGCAGCTGGACAGGGGTCGGGTACGAGCAGTACTTC. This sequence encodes CASSWTGVGYEQYF.

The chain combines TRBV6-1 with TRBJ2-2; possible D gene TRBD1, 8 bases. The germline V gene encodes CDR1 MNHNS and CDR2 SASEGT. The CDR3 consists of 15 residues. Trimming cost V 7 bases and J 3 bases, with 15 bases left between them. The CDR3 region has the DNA TGTGCCAGCAAAGGACAGGGAGGGGACACCGGGGAGCTGTTTTTT. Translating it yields CASKGQGGDTGELFF.

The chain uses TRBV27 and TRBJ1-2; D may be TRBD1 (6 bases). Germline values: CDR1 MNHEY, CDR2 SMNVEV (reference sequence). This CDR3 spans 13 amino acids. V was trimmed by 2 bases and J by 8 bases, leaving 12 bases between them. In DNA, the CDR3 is TGTGCCAGCAGTTTAGGGGGGGCTGCCGGCTACACCTTC. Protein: CASSLGGAAGYTF.

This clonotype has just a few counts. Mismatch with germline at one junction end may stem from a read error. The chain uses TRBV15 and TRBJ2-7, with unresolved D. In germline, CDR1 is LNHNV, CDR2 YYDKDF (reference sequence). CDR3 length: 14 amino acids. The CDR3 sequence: CATSREGFSERQHF. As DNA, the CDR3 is TGTGCCACCAGCAGAGAAGGATTTAGTGAGAGGCAGCACTTC.

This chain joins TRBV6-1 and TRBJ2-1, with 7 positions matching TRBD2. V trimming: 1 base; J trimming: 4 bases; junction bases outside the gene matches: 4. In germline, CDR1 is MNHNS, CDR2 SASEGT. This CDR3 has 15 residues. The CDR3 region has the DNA TGTGCCAGCAGTGAAGATGGGGGGGGGTACAATGAGCAGTTCTTC. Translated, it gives CASSEDGGGYNEQFF.

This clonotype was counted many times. Written as DNA, the CDR3 is TGTGCCAGCAGTTTGAGAATACTAGCGGGCCAAGAGACCCAGTACTTC. Its translation: CASSLRILAGQETQYF. The chain combines TRBV28 with TRBJ2-5; 9 bases map to TRBD2. The germline CDR1 and CDR2 sequences are MDHEN and SYDVKM. The CDR3 length is 16 residues. With V trimmed by 3 bases and J by 1 base, 6 bases remained unmatched.

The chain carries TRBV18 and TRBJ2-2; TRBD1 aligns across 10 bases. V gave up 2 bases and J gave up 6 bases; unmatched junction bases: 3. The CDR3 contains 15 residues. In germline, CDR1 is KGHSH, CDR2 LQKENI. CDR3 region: CASSPGTGVPGELFF. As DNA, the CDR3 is TGTGCCAGCTCACCAGGGACAGGGGTGCCCGGGGAGCTGTTTTTT.

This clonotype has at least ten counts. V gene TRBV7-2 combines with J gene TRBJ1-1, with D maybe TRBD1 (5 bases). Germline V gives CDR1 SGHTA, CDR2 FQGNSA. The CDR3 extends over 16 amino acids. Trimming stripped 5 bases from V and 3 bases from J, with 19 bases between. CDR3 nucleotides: TGTGCCAGCAGCCCTCTGGCGGGGGGGTTGGACACTGAAGCTTTCTTT. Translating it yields CASSPLAGGLDTEAFF.

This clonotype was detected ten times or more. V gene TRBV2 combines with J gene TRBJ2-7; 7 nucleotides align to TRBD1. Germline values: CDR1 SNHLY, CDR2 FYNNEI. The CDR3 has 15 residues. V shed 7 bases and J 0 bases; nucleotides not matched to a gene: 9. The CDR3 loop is CASIVDRASSYEQYF. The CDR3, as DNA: TGTGCCAGCATCGTCGACAGGGCGAGCTCCTACGAGCAGTACTTC. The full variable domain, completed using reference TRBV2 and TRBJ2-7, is EPEVTQTPSHQVTQMGQEVILRCVPISNHLYFYWYRQILGQKVEFLVSFYNNEISEKSEIFDDQFSVERPDGSNFTLKIRSTKLEDSAMYFCASIVDRASSYEQYFGPGTRLTVT.